This TCR beta chain was retrieved from a study of T-cell reconstitution after alpha-beta-depleted transplantation in children. The length of the CDR3 is 13 residues. Trimming took 4 bases from V and 10 from J; bases not matched to a gene: 6. Germline lookup yields CDR1 SGHTA and CDR2 FQGTGA. Preparation of the TCRbeta library used unique molecular identifiers. TCRdb analysed the PCR reads with MiXCR anew, one entry per CDR3 protein. The table lists about 460,000 distinct CDR3 sequences, roughly an eighth of them singletons. This clonotype was seen a handful of times. The rearrangement links TRBV7-3 to TRBJ2-1; TRBD1 matches 8 bases. This sequence originates from a human donor who donated a stem cell graft to a child with combined immunodeficiency. Sequencing was performed on PBMCs from the stem cell graft donor, taken from the stem cell graft. CDR3 DNA sequence: TGTGCCAGCAGCTCCACCGGGACAGGAGAGCAGTTCTTC. This translates into CASSSTGTGEQFF.